The next 32 T cell receptor beta chains were all read from a single sample in a study of blood T cell repertoires in COVID-19. The table came from immunoSEQ multiplex PCR; TCRdb's copy has only in-frame clones and leaves some out. Here the sample spans under 200,000 clones, approximately 90% being singletons. Sequenced: peripheral blood. The receptors were gathered from a man aged 50-59 years with acute or convalescent COVID-19.

This clone was recorded once. The V gene is TRBV7-9, the J gene TRBJ1-1, with D perhaps matching TRBD1 (6 bases). The V end lost 5 bases, the J end lost 4 bases, and 20 bases lay between the germline ends. The length of the CDR3 is 16 residues. Per the germline V gene, CDR1 is SEHNR and CDR2 is FQNEAQ (reference sequence). The CDR3 DNA sequence: TGTGCCAGCAGCCCAACTATGGGAGGGGGTAGCACTGAAGCTTTCTTT. Translating it yields CASSPTMGGGSTEAFF.

This chain joins TRBV4-3 and TRBJ2-5; 14 nucleotides line up with TRBD2. Per germline, CDR1 LGHNA and CDR2 YSLEER. The length of the CDR3 is 15 residues. J was trimmed by 4 bases and V by 4 bases; bases with no gene match: 2. In DNA, the CDR3 is TGCGCCAGCAGCCTCGGACTAGCGGGGGGAGAGACCCAGTACTTC. This codes for CASSLGLAGGETQYF.

This clone was picked up a small number of times. The chain recombines TRBV29-1 with TRBJ1-1; D ambiguous. Looked up from germline, CDR1 is SQVTM and CDR2 is ANQGSEA. V lost 1 base to trimming and J lost 9 bases, with 15 bases between them. The CDR3 length is 13 residues. CDR3 nucleotides: TGCAGCGTTGAAGGAGCGGGGTCTGGGCAAGCTTTCTTT. It translates to CSVEGAGSGQAFF. Together with reference TRBV29-1 and TRBJ1-1, the CDR3 gives the full variable domain: SAVISQKPSRDICQRGTSLTIQCQVDSQVTMMFWYRQQPGQSLTLIATANQGSEATYESGFVIDKFPISRPNLTFSTLTVSNMSPEDSSIYLCSVEGAGSGQAFFGQGTRLTVV.

CDR3 protein: CASSRQGPYNEQFF. CDR3 DNA sequence: TGTGCCAGTAGCCGACAGGGTCCCTACAATGAGCAGTTCTTC. The V call is TRBV19, the J call TRBJ2-1, with TRBD1 identical over 7 bases. J lost 2 bases, V lost 6 bases, and 4 bases had no gene match. The germline gives CDR1 LNHDA, CDR2 SQIVND (reference sequence). The CDR3 has 14 residues.

V and J are TRBV3-1 (or the pseudogene TRBV3-2) and TRBJ2-7; 9 positions match TRBD1. V shed 4 bases and J 5 bases; nucleotides not matched to a gene: 6. Germline CDR1 is LGHDT and CDR2 is YNNKEL (reference sequence). This CDR3 is 14 amino acids long. CDR3 in DNA: TGTGCCAGCAGCCTGGGGACAGGGACCCACGAGCAGTACGTC. This gives the protein CASSLGTGTHEQYV.

The J gene is TRBJ1-1, the V gene TRBV12-5, with 9 positions matching TRBD1. V lost 1 base to trimming and J lost 5 bases; unmatched junction nucleotides: 5. The CDR3 consists of 15 residues. Germline CDR1 is LGHNT and CDR2 is FRNRAP. The CDR3 loop is CASGLATGGITEAFF. For the CDR3, the DNA is TGTGCTAGTGGTTTGGCTACAGGGGGCATTACTGAAGCTTTCTTT.

This clone appeared once. V is TRBV6-5 and J is TRBJ2-6; perhaps TRBD2 as D (6 bases). Trimming left V 5 bases short and J 2 bases short, with 10 bases between. CDR1 is MNHEY, CDR2 SVGAGI, per germline. The length of the CDR3 is 15 residues. CDR3 DNA: TGTGCCAGCAGTCCCCGCGGGGCTGGGGCCAACGTCCTGACTTTC. This encodes CASSPRGAGANVLTF.

V and J are TRBV28 and TRBJ2-7; D not resolved. CDR3 size: 14 residues. The germline V and J ends were trimmed by 3 bases and 0 bases, with 9 bases remaining between them. Per germline, CDR1 MDHEN and CDR2 SYDVKM. In DNA, the CDR3 is TGTGCCAGCAGTTTGCTATACCTCTCCTACGAGCAGTACTTC. Amino acids: CASSLLYLSYEQYF.

The chain has TRBV9 and TRBJ1-4; TRBD1 matches 9 bases. From germline, CDR1 is SGDLS and CDR2 YYNGEE. Trimming removed 2 bases from V and 10 bases from J; junction bases left unmatched: 6. This CDR3 is built from 14 residues. For the CDR3, the DNA is TGTGCCAGCAGCGTTGCGGACAGGGGTGGAAAACTGTTTTTT. It codes for CASSVADRGGKLFF.

This chain connects TRBV20-1 to TRBJ1-1; 7 positions match TRBD1. Trimming removed 6 bases from V and 6 bases from J; junction bases left unmatched: 4. Germline CDR1 and CDR2: DFQATT and SNEGSKA (reference sequence). This CDR3 is built from 11 residues. The CDR3 region is CSAGQVAEAFF. The CDR3 nucleotides read TGCAGTGCAGGACAGGTAGCTGAAGCTTTCTTT.

J is TRBJ1-2 and V is TRBV24-1, with D perhaps matching TRBD1 (5 bases). This CDR3 is 13 amino acids long. Germline values: CDR1 KGHDR, CDR2 SFDVKD. The germline V and J ends were trimmed by 9 bases and 4 bases, with 14 bases remaining between them. CDR3 DNA: TGTGCCACCCAAGGGGATGTGAGCTATGGCTACACCTTC. It specifies CATQGDVSYGYTF.

This clone occurred a few times. CDR3 nucleotides: TGTGCCAGCTTGGGGGAGGGGACCGGGGAGCTGTTTTTT. It yields the protein CASLGEGTGELFF. V gene TRBV6-5 combines with J gene TRBJ2-2; the match to TRBD2 covers 7 bases. CDR1 is MNHEY, CDR2 SVGAGI, per germline. Trimming cost V 8 bases and J 5 bases; bases outside gene matches: 5. The CDR3 is 13 residues long.

The chain combines TRBV27 with TRBJ1-3; TRBD1 is a possible D gene (5 bases). Trimming removed 5 bases from V and 4 bases from J, with 15 bases in between. Germline values: CDR1 MNHEY, CDR2 SMNVEV (reference sequence). The CDR3 sequence is 15 residues long. The CDR3 is CASSQTQGSGNTIYF. CDR3 in DNA: TGTGCCAGCAGTCAGACCCAGGGCTCAGGAAACACCATATATTTT.

V is TRBV28 and J is TRBJ1-1; D gene uncertain. Germline V gives CDR1 MDHEN, CDR2 SYDVKM. Between the trimmed V and J ends, which lost 6 bases and 7 bases, there was a span of 21 bases. The CDR3 spans 15 residues. This CDR3 is CASSFGGQAWVEAFF. The DNA of the CDR3 is TGTGCCAGCAGCTTCGGCGGGCAGGCTTGGGTTGAAGCTTTCTTT.

J is TRBJ1-3 and V is TRBV11-2; maybe TRBD1 (6 bases). This CDR3 spans 17 amino acids. The germline gives CDR1 SGHAT, CDR2 FQNNGV. Trimming shortened V by 3 bases and J by 4 bases, and 19 bases separated the two germline ends. In nucleotides, the CDR3 is TGTGCCAGCAGCTTTACCCTGGTCGGGGGGCCCGGAAACACCATATATTTT. Protein sequence: CASSFTLVGGPGNTIYF.

This clone occurred once. The chain has TRBV5-1 and TRBJ2-5; 7 bases line up with TRBD1. CDR1 is SGHRS, CDR2 YFSETQ, per germline. The junction had 10 bases not matched to a gene; V was cut back by 5 bases and J by 3 bases. This CDR3 is 15 amino acids long. This CDR3 is CASRPRQGRKETQYF. The CDR3 DNA sequence: TGCGCCAGCAGGCCGAGACAGGGAAGGAAAGAGACCCAGTACTTC.

The CDR3 region is CASSWDTSYEQYV. CDR3 nucleotides: TGTGCCAGCAGCTGGGACACCTCCTACGAGCAGTACGTC. The chain couples TRBV5-5 to TRBJ2-7; D perhaps matches TRBD1 (6 bases). The CDR3 length is 13 residues. The V gene's germline CDR1 is SGHKS and CDR2 YYEKEE (reference sequence). V was pared by 3 bases and J by 0 bases, with 7 bases between.

This clone is a singleton in its sample. The J gene is TRBJ1-2, the V gene TRBV19, with 7 bases aligning to TRBD1. Unmatched junction bases numbered 2, after V lost 3 bases and J lost 1 base. The germline V gene encodes CDR1 LNHDA and CDR2 SQIVND (reference sequence). The CDR3 loop spans 14 amino acids. CDR3 residues: CASSMTGSNYGYTF. The CDR3 DNA sequence: TGTGCCAGTAGTATGACAGGGAGTAACTATGGCTACACCTTC.

This clone was counted a single time. The chain uses TRBV5-8 and TRBJ2-6; 8 bases fit TRBD1. Germline V gives CDR1 SGHTS, CDR2 YDEGEE. The junction had 2 bases not matched to a gene; V was cut back by 0 bases and J by 0 bases. This CDR3 has 17 amino acids. CDR3 DNA: TGTGCCAGCAGCTTGGACAGGGGGTTCTCTGGGGCCAACGTCCTGACTTTC. Translating it yields CASSLDRGFSGANVLTF.

The gene calls are TRBV11-2 and TRBJ1-1, with 7 bases aligning to TRBD1. Germline V CDR1 and CDR2: SGHAT, FQNNGV. This CDR3 comprises 12 residues. CDR3 coding DNA: TGTGCGACAGGGAGCCGGGCCCATGATGCTTTCTTT. This encodes CATGSRAHDAFF.

V is TRBV6-5 and J is TRBJ2-1; D possibly corresponds to TRBD1 (6 bases). Per the germline V gene, CDR1 is MNHEY and CDR2 is SVGAGI. This CDR3 has 13 residues. V lost 11 bases and J 9 bases, leaving 20 bases between the germline ends. Here the CDR3 DNA reads TGTGCCGCGGGCCGGGACATCGAAGGTGAGCAGTTCTTC. It yields the protein CAAGRDIEGEQFF.

This clone was recorded a few times. The genes are TRBV13 and TRBJ1-3, with a possible D match to TRBD1 (5 bases). Trimming removed 0 bases at V and 0 bases at J, with 6 bases between. Looked up from germline, CDR1 is PRHDT and CDR2 is FYEKMQ (reference sequence). The CDR3 is 15 residues long. CDR3 protein: CASSLGTGSGNTIYF. CDR3 nucleotides: TGTGCCAGCAGCTTAGGAACAGGCTCTGGAAACACCATATATTTT.

The CDR3 bases are TGTGCCAGTAGTTACCGCGGGGAGACCCAGTACTTC. Its translation is CASSYRGETQYF. The chain joins TRBV19 to TRBJ2-5, with D tentatively TRBD2 (5 bases). Trimming shortened V by 5 bases and J by 5 bases, and 9 bases separated the two germline ends. Germline CDR1 LNHDA, CDR2 SQIVND (reference sequence). The CDR3 contains 12 residues. The whole variable domain, filled in from reference TRBV19 and TRBJ2-5, reads DGGITQSPKYLFRKEGQNVTLSCEQNLNHDAMYWYRQDPGQGLRLIYYSQIVNDFQKGDIAEGYSVSREKKESFPLTVTSAQKNPTAFYLCASSYRGETQYFGPGTRLLVL.

The chain is built from TRBV19 and TRBJ2-2, with TRBD2 matching 12 bases. With 6 bases clipped from V and 3 bases from J, the junction kept 5 bases outside the gene matches. CDR1 and CDR2 (germline): LNHDA, SQIVND (reference sequence). This CDR3 is 16 amino acids long. In DNA form, the CDR3 reads TGTGCCAGTAGCAGAAGACTAGCGGGAGACACCGGGGAGCTGTTTTTT. Amino acid sequence: CASSRRLAGDTGELFF.

The genes are TRBV7-8 and TRBJ2-1; 7 bases align to TRBD2. V lost 6 bases, J lost 3 bases, and 8 bases stayed unmatched. The CDR3 loop spans 15 amino acids. Germline loops: CDR1 SGHVS, CDR2 FQNEAQ. In DNA form, the CDR3 reads TGTGCCAGCAGACCGGGGCTAGCGGACTACAATGAGCAGTTCTTC. Translating gives CASRPGLADYNEQFF.

This clone has just a few counts. The rearrangement joins TRBV4-1 to TRBJ2-7; 7 bases are a match to TRBD2. The CDR3 covers 15 residues. Per the germline V gene, CDR1 is MGHRA and CDR2 is YSYEKL. Trimming at V came to 3 bases and at J to 2 bases, leaving 7 bases not matched to a gene. CDR3 coding DNA: TGCGCCAGCAGCCACCGGGACTACCTAACCTACGAGCAGTACTTC. Translated, it gives CASSHRDYLTYEQYF.

The rearrangement links TRBV19 to TRBJ2-3, with D possibly being TRBD1 (6 bases). Trimming cost V 8 bases and J 5 bases, with 17 bases left between them. The CDR3 consists of 14 residues. Germline values: CDR1 LNHDA, CDR2 SQIVND (reference sequence). The CDR3 loop is CASRNPLRGDTQYF. The CDR3 DNA sequence: TGTGCCAGTCGAAACCCCCTCAGGGGAGATACGCAGTATTTT.

The CDR3 is CASSPLAGANEKLFF. CDR3 in DNA: TGTGCCAGCTCACCCCTGGCAGGGGCTAATGAAAAACTGTTTTTT. The chain uses TRBV18 and TRBJ1-4; tentative D call: TRBD1 (6 bases). Germline CDR1 KGHSH, CDR2 LQKENI. The CDR3 spans 15 residues. Trimming took off 3 bases at V and 3 bases at J, with 11 bases between the two ends.

This clone has a single count. For the CDR3, the DNA is TGTGCCAGTAGTACCGCCCCACTAGCGGGGGGTGGCGGGGAGCTGTTTTTT. Translation gives CASSTAPLAGGGGELFF. The chain uses TRBV19 and TRBJ2-2; TRBD2 matches at 12 bases. Germline CDR1 is LNHDA and CDR2 is SQIVND (reference sequence). This CDR3 contains 17 residues. Trimming cost V 4 bases and J 7 bases; bases outside gene matches: 10.

CDR3 nucleotides: TGTGCCAGCAGTTTATACCGACTGGCAGGGGGCAATCAGCCCCAGCATTTT. Translated, it gives CASSLYRLAGGNQPQHF. The rearrangement links TRBV28 to TRBJ1-5; maybe TRBD1 (6 bases). The CDR3 runs 17 residues. V lost 1 base to trimming and J lost 2 bases, with 15 bases between them. Germline V lookup: CDR1 MDHEN, CDR2 SYDVKM.

The chain combines TRBV9 with TRBJ2-7; 9 bases align to TRBD1. From germline, CDR1 is SGDLS and CDR2 YYNGEE. The V gene end was trimmed by 4 bases and the J gene end by 5 bases; junction bases not matched to a gene: 13. This CDR3 has 16 amino acids. The CDR3 loop is CASSPPAGQGVDEQYF. The CDR3 DNA follows: TGTGCCAGCAGCCCCCCGGCGGGACAGGGCGTGGACGAGCAGTACTTC. The whole variable domain, remainder taken from reference TRBV9 and TRBJ2-7, is DSGVTQTPKHLITATGQRVTLRCSPRSGDLSVYWYQQSLDQGLQFLIQYYNGEERAKGNILERFSAQQFPDLHSELNLSSLELGDSALYFCASSPPAGQGVDEQYFGPGTRLTVT.

The chain is built from TRBV5-4 and TRBJ2-7, with a weak D call TRBD2 (5 bases). Germline V CDR1 and CDR2: SGHNT, YYREEE (reference sequence). CDR3 length: 15 residues. Trimming pared 0 bases from V and 2 bases from J, leaving 12 bases between. Written as DNA, the CDR3 is TGTGCCAGCAGCTTGGATGGGGTGGAGGCCTACGAGCAGTACTTC. It encodes CASSLDGVEAYEQYF.